This T cell receptor beta chain was sequenced in a study of glioma-infiltrating T cells after dendritic cell vaccination (dated by TCRdb to the mid-2010s). Study-wide context: The cohort included some 15 glioblastoma patients drawn from Phase I and II dendritic cell vaccination trials, of whom 9 were newly diagnosed and 6 had recurrent disease. Between the early 2000s and the early 2010s, the patients were given dendritic cell vaccination pulsed with autologous tumor lysate. The vaccine consisted of monocyte-derived dendritic cells cultured seven days with IL-4 and GM-CSF, then pulsed overnight with autologous tumor lysate. Three intradermal dendritic cell vaccine injections were administered to patients at biweekly intervals in the arm below the axilla. Pretreatment tumor was obtained from residual fresh-frozen tissue of the resection from which the autologous tumor lysate vaccine had been prepared. In glioblastoma patients vaccinated with dendritic cells, deep sequencing of TCR beta CDR3 regions served to measure the amount of tumor-infiltrating lymphocytes and to compare repertoires between tumor and blood. Survival after dendritic cell vaccination was correlated with TCR sequencing metrics, such as TIL content and the overlap between tumor and blood repertoires.

The immunoSEQ assay amplified TCRB CDR3 regions from approximately 2 micrograms of genomic DNA, or from all available DNA when less than that amount was available. The multiplex PCR employed 60 forward primers targeting TCR V beta segments and 13 reverse primers targeting J beta segments. To estimate the number of reads per starting template, synthetic control templates were added to each sample at limiting dilution. Reads of 87 bp were generated by sequencing on the Illumina HiSeq System. As for how the authors treated the data: PCR and sequencing errors were removed by a nearest neighbor algorithm that merged closely related sequences. Only tumor samples with more than 100 unique TCRs identified were used in the study. The estimated TIL fraction was calculated by dividing the T cell count, derived from reads and spike-in coverage, by the number of input cells, assuming 6.4 pg of DNA per diploid cell. TCR overlap was defined as the percentage of unique tumor TCR beta sequences that were also present in the same patient's peripheral blood. What TCRdb holds here is the immuneACCESS table cut down to in-frame rearrangements. Part of the clones is not present; checked against another copy, under half of the missing clones reflect an unresolved V gene, and the others are unexplained. The V and J calls and clone size were taken over from that table, and D and trimming were inferred from the DNA. The sample includes about 3,100 clones, with 60% to 80% observed a single time. The ten largest clones represent less than 4.5% of the sample.

V loses 0 bases of germline sequence and J loses 2 bases, and the interval between the two ends is 5 bases. CDR1 and CDR2 were assigned from the germline V gene as MGHRA and YSYEKL. From its cysteine to its phenylalanine, the CDR3 spans 13 amino acids. The kept DNA is CDR3 alone, 39 bases in frame from the first base. General study outcomes and caveats: The cohort was small and heterogeneous, with few patients having full blood and tumor sets and even fewer initial-recurrent tumor pairs. The response model built on TCR overlap across three groups was characterized as speculative, with prospective validation still needed. No direct relationship between TCR clonality and survival was found, suggesting that a diverse polyclonal response may matter. Higher estimated pretreatment TIL content predicted longer time to progression and overall survival after dendritic cell vaccination.

Concerning this clone: No cognate antigen has been identified for it. Per-base qualities were not stored, and no clone one base away is much larger.

Patients were selected on the basis of adequate residual fresh-frozen tumor tissue and more than two years of available survival data. None of the glioblastoma patients carried an isocitrate dehydrogenase mutation, although molecular status otherwise varied. Tumor specimens were washed free of blood, necrotic areas were removed, and H&E staining confirmed over 20% tumor content before DNA isolation. The Qiagen DNeasy Blood extraction Kit was used for extraction of genomic DNA. The sequencing here drew on tumor tissue, taken before dendritic cell vaccination. This clonotype was obtained from a human donor with glioblastoma. The chain joins TRBV4-1 to TRBJ2-7, with the D gene call left open. The DNA sequence is given as TGCGCCAGCAGCCAAGAACCGGCCTACGAGCAGTACTTC. It encodes CASSQEPAYEQYF.